This TCR beta chain was sequenced for a study of shared clonotypes between healthy human individuals (dated by TCRdb to 2018 to 2021). About the study as a whole: A few men and two women, aged 18 to 49 years, made up the cohort. Each donor's leukapheresis produced roughly between about 0.8 and 8.9 billion PBMCs. The study deeply sequenced blood TCR repertoires of about 5 healthy adults to estimate repertoire size and the extent of clonotype sharing between individuals. To increase sequencing depth and limit assay-specific biases, TCR repertoire library preparation and sequencing were carried out by different laboratories using diverse techniques. Per donor, three plates each were used for CD4 naive and CD4 memory, two for CD8 naive, and one for CD8 memory.

Relative to germline, V is 0 bases shorter and J is 2 bases shorter, with 15 bases between their ends. The CDR3, cysteine through phenylalanine, is 16 amino acids long. Kept here is only the CDR3 DNA, which spans 48 bases and is read in frame from base 1. Taken from the germline V gene, the CDR1 and CDR2 loops are SGHRS and YFSETQ. For the CD8 naive samples, CD45RO-negative cells were positively selected for CCR7, yielding a CD45RA+CCR7+ population from which TemRA cells were excluded. The donors were healthy, HIV-negative adults with no recently reported acute infections or vaccinations. Every donor was a Caucasian adult residing in Nashville, Tennessee, USA. Blood was collected by leukapheresis, and PBMCs were isolated by Ficoll-Histopaque density gradient centrifugation and then cryopreserved in liquid nitrogen vapor phase. Purity and quantity of every magnetically sorted T cell population were checked by analytical flow cytometry. Genomic DNA was isolated from each sorted fraction and quantified by UV absorbance on a Nanodrop 2000c.

This clone was recorded only once. Its antigen specificity is not known. Base qualities are not recorded, but no much larger clone differs from it by a single base. Using the deep immunoSEQ assay, multiplex PCR amplified TCR CDR3 regions from genomic DNA. Genomic DNA extracted from each cell subset was distributed evenly over all wells of several immunoSEQ 96-well plates, and each plate served as one replicate. Each replicate PCR for sorted subsets received about 210 ng genomic DNA, equal to tens of thousands of T cell genomes. Purified libraries were measured with a Qubit 3.0 fluorometer, size-checked on a Bioanalyzer 2100, and measured again with the KAPA Library Quantification kit. A separate single-read 150-cycle Illumina NextSeq 550 flow cell was used to sequence each immunoSEQ 96-well plate. The study's own analysis went as follows. Because only junctional sequences without quality scores were contained in the immunoSEQ output, filtering matching that applied to full-length reads could not be performed. Sequences were annotated with PyIR, a Python wrapper for IgBLAST v1.9, using IMGT germline references to assign V/J genes and CDR3. Any read was removed if the V/J assignment was weak (E-value above 1e-6), the CDR3 was missing, or the read contained stop codons, out-of-frame junctions, or ambiguous translated residues. V3J clonotypes were defined as sequences sharing the same inferred V gene, J gene, and CDR3 amino acid sequence. To compute the percentage overlap between repertoires, the number of shared unique clonotypes was divided by the size of the smaller repertoire. Richness of each repertoire was evaluated using RTK rarefaction, the Chao1 estimator, and Recon v2.1 estimates of unobserved clonotypes. Generation probabilities were computed with OLGA for all TCRbeta clonotypes obtained by the gDNA method from four donors. In TCRdb, the immuneACCESS table is reduced to in-frame sequences with V and J assigned. These tables do not hold every clone; where another copy was compared, an unresolved V gene accounts for under half, and the others remain unexplained. That table is the source of V, J and clone size, and D and trimming were worked out from the DNA. The sample data list 2 million to 2.5 million clones, and about 95% of these were observed just once. Jointly, the top ten make up 0.85% to 1.2% of the sample.

Overall study outcomes, separate from this receptor: Sampling was restricted to blood, and TCR repertoires in tissue are likely to differ from TCR repertoires in blood. Clonotypes shared by all four sorted-subset donors showed higher generation probabilities than non-shared clonotypes. Even with the large sequencing depth, rarefaction of the sorted-subset datasets indicated that sequencing was incomplete. Because the study included a small number of donors, the genetic and exposure-history diversity represented was limited. Based on pairwise subsampling, the degree of clonotype sharing among donors was expected to be affected by sequencing depth. Across several donors, around 5.4% of naive CD4, 3.5% of naive CD8, about 2.3% of memory CD4, and roughly 0.4% of memory CD8 clonotypes were shared. Naive subsets generally had larger estimated clonotype richness than memory subsets did.

The chain links TRBV5-1 with TRBJ2-7; a tentative D match to TRBD1 spans 5 bases. The receptor comes from a young man in good health. Sequenced: naive CD8+ T cells sorted from blood. The cell subset or site label corresponds to: CD45RA+CCR7+. The DNA sequence is given as TGCGCCAGCAGCTTGGTAGTTTGGGGCTCTCCCTACGAGCAGTACTTC. This encodes CASSLVVWGSPYEQYF.